This TCR beta chain was captured by sequencing in a study of blood T cells in healthy people across ages. Isolating PBMCs gave at least 6 million of these cells per sample. Regarding this clonotype: Antigen: not known.

Between the trimmed V and J ends, which lost 4 bases and 4 bases, there was a span of 8 bases. Germline CDR1 is SGHKS and CDR2 is YYEKEE (reference sequence). The CDR3 extends over 12 amino acids. General observations from the study: More naive CD4+ cells and higher diversity marked long-lived donors relative to aged donors. TCR beta diversity, measured per million T cells, fell in a roughly linear way with age.

Primers used in a second PCR of roughly 7 to 12 cycles were a sample-barcoded 5' primer and a J-beta primer mix. TCRdb itself ran the 5' RACE reads through MiXCR, one entry per CDR3 protein. The data contain around 800,000 distinct CDR3 sequences, roughly 26% of them seen just once; the ten biggest clones take up under 3%. These data are also associated with another study on T cells of mothers and their children. That work adds: For related and unrelated pairs alike, thymic selection shapes TCR recombination output similarly.

The TCR was taken from a boy aged 10-17 years in good health. This chain joins TRBV5-5 and TRBJ1-2; no clear D. Sequencing input: blood. In DNA form, the CDR3 reads TGTGCCAGCAGCATGGACGTCTATGGCTACACCTTC. Amino acids: CASSMDVYGYTF.